One and the same sample provided the 25 T cell receptor beta chains below, sequenced in a study of follicular helper T cells after annual influenza vaccination. TCRdb keeps only in-frame clones here, not all; method: immunoSEQ multiplex PCR. The table lists roughly 4,600 clones, 82% of them singletons. This sample's time point: 2015-2016 season, pre-vaccination. The specimen comprised CXCR5+ CD38- circulating T follicular helper cells from blood, sampled on the day of influenza vaccination. Subset reported: circulating Tfh, non-naive CD4+CXCR5+PD-1+ (ICOS+CD38+ or ICOS-CD38-). The receptor source for this set is an adult who received the influenza vaccine.

V is TRBV5-4 and J is TRBJ2-1; 9 bases are shared with TRBD1. The junction had 15 bases not matched to a gene; V was cut back by 6 bases and J by 8 bases. The CDR3 totals 16 residues. Per germline, CDR1 SGHNT and CDR2 YYREEE (reference sequence). This CDR3 is CASTTSNRGRSYEQFF. CDR3 DNA: TGTGCCAGCACAACATCAAACAGGGGGCGCAGCTATGAGCAGTTCTTC.

The V call is TRBV7-2, the J call TRBJ1-5; D ambiguous. The CDR3 is made up of 12 amino acids. Looked up from germline, CDR1 is SGHTA and CDR2 is FQGNSA. The germline V and J ends were trimmed by 2 bases and 14 bases, with 13 bases remaining between them. The chain's CDR3 is CASSLLSATKHF. DNA for the CDR3: TGTGCCAGCAGCTTACTTTCAGCTACAAAGCATTTT.

The chain carries TRBV7-9 and TRBJ1-5, with D hard to call. The CDR3 has 13 residues. V was shortened by 5 bases and J by 4 bases, with 9 bases between the two germline ends. Per the germline V gene, CDR1 is SEHNR and CDR2 is FQNEAQ (reference sequence). The CDR3 here is CASSLGLNQPQHF. Written as DNA, the CDR3 is TGTGCCAGCAGCCTTGGGTTGAATCAGCCCCAGCATTTT.

The chain uses TRBV29-1 and TRBJ1-2; no definite D call. Germline CDR1 reads SQVTM; CDR2 reads ANQGSEA. The CDR3 spans 13 residues. The V and J ends lost 4 bases and 5 bases respectively, with 14 bases between them. CDR3 DNA: TGCAGCGTTGGTTACGGGGTTTCGTATGGCTACACCTTC. It codes for CSVGYGVSYGYTF.

The chain combines TRBV5-1 with TRBJ1-2; 9 bases are shared with TRBD1. There are 16 residues in the CDR3. V gave up 4 bases and J gave up 8 bases; unmatched junction bases: 15. CDR1 and CDR2 (germline): SGHRS, YFSETQ. CDR3 residues: CASSPAGTGNFEGYTF. In nucleotides, the CDR3 is TGCGCCAGCAGCCCCGCCGGGACAGGGAACTTTGAGGGCTACACCTTC.

This chain joins TRBV5-1 and TRBJ1-1; D unclear. The CDR3 contains 13 residues. CDR1 and CDR2 (germline): SGHRS, YFSETQ. Trimming cost V 2 bases and J 8 bases, with 13 bases left between them. Written as DNA, the CDR3 is TGCGCCAGCAGCTTTAACGGCCCCCCCGAAGCTTTCTTT. Its protein is CASSFNGPPEAFF.

The chain has TRBV11-2 and TRBJ1-6; TRBD1 matches at 8 bases. This CDR3 comprises 16 residues. Germline CDR1 and CDR2: SGHAT and FQNNGV. Germline trimming cut 2 bases from V and 9 bases from J; bases unmatched to any gene: 9. For the CDR3, the DNA is TGTGCCAGCAGCTTAATCCCCGGACAGGGTTTTTCACCCCTCCACTTT. Translating gives CASSLIPGQGFSPLHF.

This clone appeared a single time. The V and J genes are TRBV5-1 and TRBJ2-2, with 7 bases lining up with TRBD1. CDR1 and CDR2 (germline): SGHRS, YFSETQ. The CDR3 sequence is 15 residues long. V trimming: 0 bases; J trimming: 5 bases; junction bases outside the gene matches: 4. The CDR3 region has the DNA TGCGCCAGCAGCTTGGAAGGGGGCGAGACCGGGGAGCTGTTTTTT. Encoded protein: CASSLEGGETGELFF.

The CDR3 DNA reads as TGTGCCAGCAGAGGGGAGGGAGGGAATTCACCCCTCCACTTT. Amino acids: CASRGEGGNSPLHF. J is TRBJ1-6 and V is TRBV7-2; D may be TRBD1 (5 bases). In germline, CDR1 is SGHTA, CDR2 FQGNSA. With 6 bases removed from V and 7 bases from J, the gap between germline ends came to 13 bases. The CDR3 consists of 14 residues.

The chain employs TRBV6-1 and TRBJ2-6, with TRBD1 matching over 8 bases. The CDR3 has 16 amino acids. The germline V gene encodes CDR1 MNHNS and CDR2 SASEGT. Losses at the gene ends were 2 bases for V and 3 bases for J; bases not matched to a gene: 3. The CDR3 DNA is TGTGCCAGCAGTGAACAGGGGGCCTTTGGGGCCAACGTCCTGACTTTC. Residues: CASSEQGAFGANVLTF.

This sequence joins TRBV27 and TRBJ1-4; D not certain. This CDR3 has 15 amino acids. Germline loops: CDR1 MNHEY, CDR2 SMNVEV (reference sequence). The germline V and J ends were trimmed by 1 base and 0 bases, with 6 bases remaining between them. The CDR3 sequence is CASSLFGATNEKLFF. The DNA for the CDR3 is TGTGCCAGCAGTTTATTCGGAGCAACTAATGAAAAACTGTTTTTT.

The rearrangement links TRBV7-3 to TRBJ1-2; D perhaps matches TRBD1 (6 bases). Trimming cost V 5 bases and J 4 bases, with 14 bases left between them. Germline CDR1 reads SGHTA; CDR2 reads FQGTGA. This CDR3 has 14 residues. CDR3 residues: CASSAGAFVYGYTF. CDR3 sequence (DNA): TGTGCCAGCAGCGCAGGGGCATTCGTCTATGGCTACACCTTC.

This chain joins TRBV7-6 and TRBJ2-7; 11 positions match TRBD1. CDR1 and CDR2 (germline): SGHVS, FNYEAQ. This CDR3 contains 15 residues. J lost 3 bases, V lost 5 bases, and 6 bases had no gene match. The CDR3 reads CASSPWTGGSYEQYF. CDR3 DNA sequence: TGTGCCAGCAGCCCATGGACAGGGGGCAGCTACGAGCAGTACTTC. The variable domain in full, completed from reference TRBV7-6 and TRBJ2-7, reads GAGVSQSPRYKVTKRGQDVALRCDPISGHVSLYWYRQALGQGPEFLTYFNYEAQQDKSGLPNDRFSAERPEGSISTLTIQRTEQRDSAMYRCASSPWTGGSYEQYFGPGTRLTVT.

This chain links TRBV7-2 with TRBJ1-6; 8 positions match TRBD1. V shed 6 bases and J 2 bases; nucleotides not matched to a gene: 0. Germline V CDR1 and CDR2: SGHTA, FQGNSA. The CDR3 loop spans 14 amino acids. This chain's CDR3 is CASRDRAYNSPLHF. CDR3 nucleotide sequence: TGTGCCAGCAGGGACAGGGCCTATAATTCACCCCTCCACTTT. The entire variable domain, with the rest obtained from reference TRBV7-2 and TRBJ1-6, is as follows: GAGVSQSPSNKVTEKGKDVELRCDPISGHTALYWYRQSLGQGLEFLIYFQGNSAPDKSGLPSDRFSAERTGGSVSTLTIQRTQQEDSAVYLCASRDRAYNSPLHFGNGTRLTVT.

V is TRBV7-9 and J is TRBJ2-6; D gene unclear. The V end lost 7 bases, the J end lost 3 bases, and 7 bases lay between the germline ends. This CDR3 has 13 residues. CDR1 is SEHNR, CDR2 FQNEAQ, per germline (reference sequence). For the CDR3, the DNA is TGTGCCAGCAAGCCCTTTGGGGCCAACGTCCTGACTTTC. Residues: CASKPFGANVLTF.

In its sample, this clone was seen once. This chain joins TRBV27 and TRBJ1-1; 8 positions match TRBD1. The CDR3 spans 16 residues. The V and J ends lost 5 bases and 0 bases, in that order; junction bases with no gene match: 8. Germline values: CDR1 MNHEY, CDR2 SMNVEV (reference sequence). The chain's CDR3 is CASSPQTGAMNTEAFF. Here the CDR3 DNA reads TGTGCCAGCAGTCCCCAGACAGGGGCGATGAACACTGAAGCTTTCTTT.

The chain couples TRBV5-1 to TRBJ2-3, with D perhaps given as TRBD1 or TRBD2 (5 bases each). Germline assignment: CDR1 SGHRS and CDR2 YFSETQ. Trimming removed 2 bases at V and 4 bases at J, with 11 bases between. The CDR3 extends over 14 amino acids. As DNA, the CDR3 is TGCGCCAGCAGCTTTCTCGGGGCTTCAGATACGCAGTATTTT. Translated: CASSFLGASDTQYF.

The V and J genes are TRBV19 and TRBJ1-2; D is possibly TRBD1 (6 bases). Germline V gives CDR1 LNHDA, CDR2 SQIVND (reference sequence). The CDR3 is 15 residues long. Trimming took off 6 bases at V and 4 bases at J, with 18 bases between the two ends. The CDR3 nucleotides are TGTGCCAGTAGGGCGCCGGCAGGGGTTACCTATGGCTACACCTTC. Amino acids: CASRAPAGVTYGYTF.

The J gene is TRBJ2-3, the V gene TRBV11-1; 9 bases align to TRBD2. Germline values: CDR1 SGHAT, CDR2 FQDESV (reference sequence). V dropped 3 bases and J dropped 5; count of bases not matched to a gene: 6. This CDR3 region has 15 residues. In DNA, the CDR3 is TGTGCCAGCAGCTTTTTTGGGACTAGCCTAGATACGCAGTATTTT. Translated, it gives CASSFFGTSLDTQYF.

This chain connects TRBV18 to TRBJ1-1; D gene uncertain. Deletions cut 3 bases from V and 1 base from J, with 12 bases between. The CDR3 length is 15 residues. Germline loops: CDR1 KGHSH, CDR2 LQKENI. The DNA for the CDR3 is TGTGCCAGCTCACCGAGGAGCCTCCCGAACACTGAAGCTTTCTTT. Its translation: CASSPRSLPNTEAFF. Based on the CDR3 plus reference TRBV18 and TRBJ1-1, the full variable domain is NAGVMQNPRHLVRRRGQEARLRCSPMKGHSHVYWYRQLPEEGLKFMVYLQKENIIDESGMPKERFSAEFPKEGPSILRIQQVVRGDSAAYFCASSPRSLPNTEAFFGQGTRLTVV.

This chain uses TRBV29-1 with TRBJ2-7; 7 nucleotides match TRBD2. With V trimmed by 4 bases and J by 5 bases, 5 bases remained unmatched. Germline CDR1 is SQVTM and CDR2 is ANQGSEA. The CDR3 covers 12 residues. CDR3 sequence: CSVGPSGDEQYF. The CDR3 coding sequence is TGCAGCGTTGGGCCCAGCGGGGACGAGCAGTACTTC.

The rearrangement links TRBV6-5 to TRBJ2-1; TRBD1 is a possible D gene (6 bases). CDR1 and CDR2 from the germline V gene are MNHEY and SVGAGI. V was pared by 0 bases and J by 3 bases, with 9 bases between. CDR3 size: 15 residues. CDR3 nucleotide sequence: TGTGCCAGCAGTTACTCGAGCAGGGGCTACAATGAGCAGTTCTTC. It specifies CASSYSSRGYNEQFF.

This clone has a single count. The gene calls are TRBV13 and TRBJ2-1; the D gene is possibly TRBD1 (6 bases). The CDR3 extends over 15 amino acids. Trimming stripped 4 bases from V and 7 bases from J, with 17 bases between. Germline loops: CDR1 PRHDT, CDR2 FYEKMQ (reference sequence). CDR3 residues: CASSSREGVRNEQFF. In nucleotides, the CDR3 is TGTGCCAGCAGCTCCCGAGAGGGGGTTCGGAATGAGCAGTTCTTC.

This sequence joins TRBV18 and TRBJ1-2; 8 bases agree with TRBD1. Trimming cost V 3 bases and J 6 bases; bases outside gene matches: 9. Germline CDR1 is KGHSH and CDR2 is LQKENI. This CDR3 region has 15 residues. The DNA for the CDR3 is TGTGCCAGCTCACCCGACGGACAGGGATGGCATGGCTACACCTTC. Protein: CASSPDGQGWHGYTF.

This chain links TRBV6-6 with TRBJ2-7, with 8 bases lining up with TRBD1. V lost 5 bases, J lost 7 bases, and 10 bases stayed unmatched. There are 14 residues in the CDR3. Germline V CDR1 and CDR2: MNHNY, SVGAGI (reference sequence). The CDR3 loop is CASSAHLTGEEQYF. As DNA, the CDR3 is TGTGCCAGCAGTGCACATTTGACAGGGGAGGAGCAGTACTTC.